Presented here are 8 T cell receptor beta chains from one specimen sequenced in a study of blood T cells in healthy people across ages. Through a sample-barcoded 5' primer and a J-beta primer mix, a second PCR was run for roughly 6 to 12 cycles. TCRdb fed the 5' RACE reads into MiXCR, producing one record per CDR3 protein. The sample has about 1.8 million distinct CDR3 sequences, roughly 52% seen once; the top ten hold 2.1%. Material: blood. These TCRs come from a woman in her thirties or forties in good health.

The chain carries TRBV11-2 and TRBJ2-7; D perhaps matches TRBD1 (6 bases). Germline V gene data show CDR1 as SGHAT and CDR2 as FQNNGV. The V end lost 5 bases, the J end lost 6 bases, and 11 bases lay between the germline ends. CDR3 length equals 12 residues. CDR3 protein: CASSPGQSEQYF. The CDR3 region has the DNA TGTGCCAGCAGCCCCGGACAGTCCGAGCAGTACTTC.

The chain couples TRBV20-1 to TRBJ2-3; D gene unclear. V was trimmed by 6 bases and J by 4 bases, leaving 11 bases between them. This CDR3 has 12 amino acids. Germline CDR1 reads DFQATT; CDR2 reads SNEGSKA (reference sequence). Here the CDR3 reads CSARVNPDTQYF. DNA of the CDR3: TGCAGTGCCCGCGTAAACCCAGATACGCAGTATTTT.

This chain uses TRBV15 with TRBJ2-5; no reliable D call. The V end lost 3 bases, the J end lost 3 bases, and 14 bases lay between the germline ends. This CDR3 comprises 15 residues. Germline V gene sequence: CDR1 LNHNV, CDR2 YYDKDF (reference sequence). In nucleotides, the CDR3 is TGTGCCACCAGCAGGCCGGGCCTGAAAAAAGAGACCCAGTACTTC. It encodes CATSRPGLKKETQYF.

CDR3 coding DNA: TGCAGCGTCCGTCCGGACGGAAAACCAACAGCTTTCTTT. Protein product: CSVRPDGKPTAFF. V gene TRBV29-1 combines with J gene TRBJ1-1; the D is unclear. Per the germline V gene, CDR1 is SQVTM and CDR2 is ANQGSEA. V was trimmed by 6 bases and J by 10 bases, leaving 21 bases between them. The CDR3 spans 13 residues.

The table lists this clonotype with a few counts. This chain connects TRBV7-2 to TRBJ1-6; D unresolved. Trimming stripped 3 bases from V and 6 bases from J, with 6 bases between. The CDR3 is 13 residues long. The germline V gene encodes CDR1 SGHTA and CDR2 FQGNSA. For the CDR3, the DNA is TGTGCCAGCAGCTTCGAGGCTAATTCACCCCTCCACTTT. This translates into CASSFEANSPLHF.

This sequence joins TRBV5-1 and TRBJ2-3; possibly TRBD1 for D (6 bases). Deletions cut 0 bases from V and 3 bases from J, with 14 bases between. The CDR3 runs 16 residues. Germline assignment: CDR1 SGHRS and CDR2 YFSETQ. CDR3 amino acids: CASSLELTGSTDTQYF. CDR3 DNA: TGCGCCAGCAGCTTGGAGCTCACAGGGAGTACAGATACGCAGTATTTT.

The gene calls are TRBV7-3 and TRBJ1-4; D gene uncertain. Per the germline V gene, CDR1 is SGHTA and CDR2 is FQGTGA. CDR3 length: 11 residues. Trimming shortened V by 7 bases and J by 14 bases, and 14 bases separated the two germline ends. The DNA for the CDR3 is TGTGCCAGCAACGACCGGGGTAGGCTGTTTTTT. As protein: CASNDRGRLFF.

The rearrangement uses TRBV7-2 and TRBJ2-7, with TRBD1 matching over 8 bases. J gave up 4 bases and V 3 bases, and 8 bases lay outside the gene matches. Germline CDR1 and CDR2: SGHTA and FQGNSA. The CDR3 totals 15 residues. CDR3 DNA sequence: TGTGCCAGCAGCTTCCGGGGGACAGGCGAGTACGAGCAGTACTTC. It specifies CASSFRGTGEYEQYF.